Shown below are 20 T cell receptor beta chains from a single sample sequenced in a study of CD8 T cells in ankylosing spondylitis. Regarding the study as a whole: The study identified a TCR beta motif of eight highly homologous variants that appeared characteristic of ankylosing spondylitis blood.

These receptors are not linked to any known antigen. From the 5' RACE reads, TCRdb called clonotypes with MiXCR, one entry per CDR3 protein. The top ten clones hold over 0.8% of a sample with fewer than 500,000 distinct CDR3 sequences, roughly a quarter of them seen once. The material sequenced was blood, either unsorted or a sorted T cell fraction (not recorded which). The origin of the receptors is a male donor with ankylosing spondylitis.

This clonotype was seen more than once but under ten times. The chain employs TRBV7-9 and TRBJ2-3, with 14 bases aligning to TRBD2. Germline V lookup: CDR1 SEHNR, CDR2 FQNEAQ (reference sequence). With 6 bases clipped from V and 5 bases from J, the junction kept 7 bases outside the gene matches. There are 16 residues in the CDR3. CDR3 bases: TGTGCCAGCAGAAAGCTGGGACTAGCGGGAGAAGATACGCAGTATTTT. This translates into CASRKLGLAGEDTQYF.

This clonotype has just a few counts. The rearrangement uses TRBV27 and TRBJ1-1; 7 bases align to TRBD1. Germline CDR1 and CDR2: MNHEY and SMNVEV (reference sequence). Trimming removed 0 bases from V and 4 bases from J; junction bases left unmatched: 5. This CDR3 contains 15 residues. The CDR3 coding sequence is TGTGCCAGCAGTTTATCGTCAGGGGGGACCACTGAAGCTTTCTTT. Translation gives CASSLSSGGTTEAFF.

This CDR3 reads CSAQPASGGDTQYF. The CDR3 DNA sequence: TGCAGTGCCCAGCCGGCTAGCGGGGGGGATACGCAGTATTTT. The chain combines TRBV20-1 with TRBJ2-3; 11 nucleotides line up with TRBD2. Germline V gene lookup returns CDR1 DFQATT and CDR2 SNEGSKA (reference sequence). CDR3 length: 14 amino acids. Trimming at V came to 6 bases and at J to 6 bases, leaving 8 bases not matched to a gene.

Turning to this clonotype: One junction end disagrees with the germline gene, perhaps due to a read error. The chain employs TRBV5-1 and TRBJ2-1; D remains ambiguous. The CDR3 covers 15 residues. CDR1 and CDR2 from the germline V gene are SGHRS and YFSETQ. CDR3 sequence: CTSSFTLAENGEQFF. The CDR3 coding sequence is TGCACCAGCAGCTTTACCTTAGCTGAAAATGGTGAGCAGTTCTTC.

The rearrangement joins TRBV25-1 to TRBJ2-5; the D gene is possibly TRBD2 (6 bases). CDR3 length: 13 amino acids. The V end was cut by 11 bases, the J end by 4 bases, with 17 bases between. CDR1 MGHDK and CDR2 SYGVNS come from the germline V gene. The CDR3 coding sequence is TGTGCCTCCCGAAGGAGGGGAGTAGAGACCCAGTACTTC. It translates to CASRRRGVETQYF.

The genes are TRBV19 and TRBJ2-3; no clear D gene. Germline V gene data show CDR1 as LNHDA and CDR2 as SQIVND (reference sequence). This CDR3 contains 15 residues. V was shortened by 1 base and J by 1 base, with 9 bases between the two germline ends. DNA of the CDR3: TGTGCCAGTAGTATAGTGACCCCCGGCACAGATACGCAGTATTTT. Protein sequence: CASSIVTPGTDTQYF.

The chain uses TRBV12-3 or TRBV12-4 and TRBJ2-7; D is ambiguous. The CDR3 is made up of 14 amino acids. Trimming pared 0 bases from V and 9 bases from J, leaving 15 bases between. The CDR3 sequence is CASSLAPSRPGQYF. The CDR3 nucleotides read TGTGCCAGCAGTTTAGCGCCGTCCAGACCGGGGCAGTACTTC.

This clonotype was seen a few times. The V call is TRBV6-1, the J call TRBJ2-7, with D uncertain. This CDR3 has 15 residues. V lost 2 bases and J lost 4, with 15 bases in between. Germline assignment: CDR1 MNHNS and CDR2 SASEGT. The CDR3 protein is CASSERSGGWYEQYF. In nucleotides, the CDR3 is TGTGCCAGCAGTGAAAGATCAGGCGGATGGTACGAGCAGTACTTC.

The gene calls are TRBV12-3 or TRBV12-4 and TRBJ1-5, with 11 bases that match TRBD1. This CDR3 spans 15 amino acids. The J segment lost 6 bases and the V segment lost 5 bases, leaving 6 bases of the junction unmatched. The CDR3 nucleotides read TGTGCCAGCAGTACGGGACAGGGGGTCGGTCAGCCCCAGCATTTT. It encodes CASSTGQGVGQPQHF.

The J gene is TRBJ2-4, the V gene TRBV5-6, with 7 bases identical to TRBD1. The V and J ends lost 4 bases and 2 bases, in that order; junction bases with no gene match: 3. This CDR3 has 14 residues. Germline loops: CDR1 SGHDT, CDR2 YYEEEE. The CDR3 here is CASSPTGTKNIQYF. CDR3 coding DNA: TGTGCCAGCAGCCCGACAGGGACCAAAAACATTCAGTACTTC.

CDR3: CSVVVGARTEAFF. CDR3 nucleotides: TGCAGCGTTGTTGTGGGGGCGCGGACTGAAGCTTTCTTT. V usage is TRBV29-1 and J usage is TRBJ1-1; tentatively, D is TRBD1 (6 bases). This CDR3 spans 13 amino acids. V lost 4 bases and J lost 5, with 14 bases in between. Looked up from germline, CDR1 is SQVTM and CDR2 is ANQGSEA.

The chain links TRBV12-3 or TRBV12-4 to TRBJ2-5; 9 nucleotides align to TRBD2. The CDR3 is 15 amino acids. J lost 4 bases, V lost 3 bases, and 6 bases had no gene match. Written as DNA, the CDR3 is TGTGCCAGCAGTTTTGCGGGAGGGCTGGTAGAGACCCAGTACTTC. Translation gives CASSFAGGLVETQYF.

The chain is built from TRBV24-1 and TRBJ2-3; D gene uncertain. Germline V gene lookup returns CDR1 KGHDR and CDR2 SFDVKD. The CDR3 covers 16 residues. The V end was cut by 6 bases, the J end by 1 base, with 16 bases between. The CDR3 loop reads CATSTRGGERTDTQYF. CDR3 coding DNA: TGTGCCACCAGTACCCGCGGTGGGGAACGCACAGATACGCAGTATTTT.

The CDR3 protein is CASSIIAGGTDTQYF. The CDR3 DNA follows: TGTGCCAGCAGTATCATAGCGGGGGGCACAGATACGCAGTATTTT. The chain couples TRBV2 to TRBJ2-3, with 9 bases identical to TRBD2. J was trimmed by 1 base and V by 5 bases; bases with no gene match: 4. The CDR3 length is 15 residues. Per the germline V gene, CDR1 is SNHLY and CDR2 is FYNNEI.

The CDR3 spells CASSPTGPRGEQYV. In DNA form, the CDR3 reads TGCGCCAGCAGCCCGACCGGACCCCGGGGCGAGCAGTACGTC. The J gene is TRBJ2-7, the V gene TRBV5-1, with D possibly matching TRBD2 (5 bases). Trimming cost V 4 bases and J 6 bases, with 17 bases left between them. This CDR3 is 14 amino acids long. CDR1 and CDR2 (germline): SGHRS, YFSETQ.

The J gene is TRBJ2-1, the V gene TRBV7-9; D not resolved. The CDR3 contains 13 residues. Deletions cut 0 bases from V and 6 bases from J, with 6 bases between. The germline V gene has CDR1 SEHNR and CDR2 FQNEAQ (reference sequence). The CDR3 DNA reads as TGTGCCAGCAGCTTAGCGAGGTTCAATGAGCAGTTCTTC. As protein: CASSLARFNEQFF.

This clonotype was observed at least ten times. The chain employs TRBV20-1 and TRBJ1-5; unclear D gene. From germline, CDR1 is DFQATT and CDR2 SNEGSKA (reference sequence). The CDR3 is 17 amino acids. V was pared by 2 bases and J by 3 bases, with 20 bases between. CDR3 region: CSARSTAGGLNNQPQHF. The CDR3 region has the DNA TGCAGTGCTAGATCCACAGCCGGCGGGTTAAACAATCAGCCCCAGCATTTT.

J is TRBJ1-5 and V is TRBV27, with D perhaps TRBD1 (5 bases). V dropped 5 bases and J dropped 7 bases, with 9 bases sitting between them. The CDR3 is made up of 12 amino acids. The germline CDR1 and CDR2 sequences are MNHEY and SMNVEV (reference sequence). The DNA for the CDR3 is TGTGCCAGCAGTGGGTGGGGGCAGCCCCAGCATTTT. Its protein product is CASSGWGQPQHF.

The CDR3 reads CSATDVSSYTGELFF. CDR3 coding DNA: TGCAGTGCTACCGACGTCTCTTCCTACACCGGGGAGCTGTTTTTT. The chain links TRBV20-1 to TRBJ2-2; no clear D. The CDR3 loop spans 15 amino acids. Germline lookup yields CDR1 DFQATT and CDR2 SNEGSKA (reference sequence). The V end was cut by 4 bases, the J end by 3 bases, with 15 bases between.

The chain recombines TRBV7-8 with TRBJ2-7, with D perhaps matching TRBD1 or TRBD2 (5 bases each). V dropped 1 base and J dropped 7 bases, with 11 bases sitting between them. Germline loops: CDR1 SGHVS, CDR2 FQNEAQ. The CDR3 covers 13 residues. The CDR3 spells CASSLVNWGEQYF. The DNA of the CDR3 is TGTGCCAGCAGCTTAGTAAACTGGGGGGAGCAGTACTTC. The full variable domain, completed using reference TRBV7-8 and TRBJ2-7, is GAGVSQSPRYKVAKRGQDVALRCDPISGHVSLFWYQQALGQGPEFLTYFQNEAQLDKSGLPSDRFFAERPEGSVSTLKIQRTQQEDSAVYLCASSLVNWGEQYFGPGTRLTVT.